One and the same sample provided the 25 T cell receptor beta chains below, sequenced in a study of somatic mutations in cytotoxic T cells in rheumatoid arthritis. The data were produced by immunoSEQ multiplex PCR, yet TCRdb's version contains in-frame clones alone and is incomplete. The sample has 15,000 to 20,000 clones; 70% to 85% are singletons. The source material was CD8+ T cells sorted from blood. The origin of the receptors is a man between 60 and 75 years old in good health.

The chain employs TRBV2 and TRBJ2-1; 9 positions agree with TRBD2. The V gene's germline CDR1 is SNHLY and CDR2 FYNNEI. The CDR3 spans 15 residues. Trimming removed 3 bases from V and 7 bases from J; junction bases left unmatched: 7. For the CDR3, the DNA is TGTGCCAGCAGTGACAGGTCCAGCGGGGGGAATGAGCAGTTCTTC. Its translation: CASSDRSSGGNEQFF.

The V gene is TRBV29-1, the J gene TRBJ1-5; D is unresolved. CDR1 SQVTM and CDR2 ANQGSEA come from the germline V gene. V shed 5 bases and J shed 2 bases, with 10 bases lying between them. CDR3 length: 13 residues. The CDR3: CSVSRGGNQPQHF. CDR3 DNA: TGCAGCGTTAGTCGAGGAGGCAATCAGCCCCAGCATTTT.

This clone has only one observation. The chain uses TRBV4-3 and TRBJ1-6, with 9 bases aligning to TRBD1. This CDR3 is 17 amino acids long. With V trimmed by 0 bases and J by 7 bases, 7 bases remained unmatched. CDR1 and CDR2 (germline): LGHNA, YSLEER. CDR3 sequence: CASSQDLSDRGNSPLHF. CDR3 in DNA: TGCGCCAGCAGCCAAGATCTATCAGACAGGGGGAATTCACCCCTCCACTTT.

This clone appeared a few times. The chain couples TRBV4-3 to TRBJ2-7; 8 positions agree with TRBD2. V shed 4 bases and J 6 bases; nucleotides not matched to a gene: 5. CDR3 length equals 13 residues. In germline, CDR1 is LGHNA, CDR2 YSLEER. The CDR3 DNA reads TGCGCCAGCAGCCTCGGACTAGCTGTCGAGCAGTACTTC. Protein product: CASSLGLAVEQYF.

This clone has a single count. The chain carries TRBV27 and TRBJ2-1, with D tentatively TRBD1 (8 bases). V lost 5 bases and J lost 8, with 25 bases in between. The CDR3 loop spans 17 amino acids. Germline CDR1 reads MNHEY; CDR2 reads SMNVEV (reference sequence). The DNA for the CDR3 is TGTGCCAGCAGTCACCTCCGACAGGGGACTAAGGTTTATGAGCAGTTCTTC. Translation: CASSHLRQGTKVYEQFF.

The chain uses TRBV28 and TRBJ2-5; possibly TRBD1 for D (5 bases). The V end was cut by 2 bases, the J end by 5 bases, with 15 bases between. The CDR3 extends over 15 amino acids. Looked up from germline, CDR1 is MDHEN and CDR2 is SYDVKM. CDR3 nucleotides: TGTGCCAGCAGTTTAGTTTCCAGGGCCGGGGAGACCCAGTACTTC. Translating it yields CASSLVSRAGETQYF.

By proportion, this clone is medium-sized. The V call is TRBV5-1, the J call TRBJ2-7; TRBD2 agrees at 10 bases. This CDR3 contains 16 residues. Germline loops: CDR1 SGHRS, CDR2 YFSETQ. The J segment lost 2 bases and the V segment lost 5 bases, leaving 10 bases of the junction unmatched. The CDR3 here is CASSSASGRVTYEQYF. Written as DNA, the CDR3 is TGCGCCAGCAGTTCCGCCAGCGGGAGGGTCACCTACGAGCAGTACTTC. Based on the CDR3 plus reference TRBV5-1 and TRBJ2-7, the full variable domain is KAGVTQTPRYLIKTRGQQVTLSCSPISGHRSVSWYQQTPGQGLQFLFEYFSETQRNKGNFPGRFSGRQFSNSRSEMNVSTLELGDSALYLCASSSASGRVTYEQYFGPGTRLTVT.

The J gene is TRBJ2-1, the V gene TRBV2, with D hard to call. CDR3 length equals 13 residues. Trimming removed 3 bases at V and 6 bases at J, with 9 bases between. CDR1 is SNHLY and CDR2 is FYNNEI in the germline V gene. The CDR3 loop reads CASSESPPNEQFF. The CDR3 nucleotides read TGTGCCAGCAGTGAGAGTCCCCCCAATGAGCAGTTCTTC.

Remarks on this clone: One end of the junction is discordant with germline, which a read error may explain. This CDR3 is CASRIPGTSGSYNEQFF. The CDR3 nucleotides are TGTGCTAGCAGGATACCCGGGACTAGCGGATCCTACAATGAGCAGTTCTTC. The genes are TRBV7-7 and TRBJ2-1; 11 positions match TRBD2. Germline loops: CDR1 SSHAT, CDR2 FNYEAQ (reference sequence). This CDR3 has 17 residues. The full variable domain, completed using reference TRBV7-7 and TRBJ2-1, is GAGVSQSPRYKVTKRGQDVTLRCDPISSHATLYWYQQALGQGPEFLTYFNYEAQPDKSGLPSDRFSAERPEGSISTLTIQRTEQRDSAMYRCASRIPGTSGSYNEQFFGPGTRLTVL.

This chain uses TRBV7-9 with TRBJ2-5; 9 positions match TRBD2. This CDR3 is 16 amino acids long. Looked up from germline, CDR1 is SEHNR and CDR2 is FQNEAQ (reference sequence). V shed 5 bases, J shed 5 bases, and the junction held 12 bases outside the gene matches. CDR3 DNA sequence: TGTGCCAGCAGCGCAAGAACCGGGACTAGCCTCGAGACCCAGTACTTC. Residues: CASSARTGTSLETQYF.

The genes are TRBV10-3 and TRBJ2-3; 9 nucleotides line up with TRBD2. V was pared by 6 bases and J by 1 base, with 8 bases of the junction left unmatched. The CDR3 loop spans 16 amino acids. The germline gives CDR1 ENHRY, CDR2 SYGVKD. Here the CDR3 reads CAISRVPSGGTDTQYF. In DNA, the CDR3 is TGTGCCATCAGCCGTGTCCCTAGCGGGGGCACAGATACGCAGTATTTT.

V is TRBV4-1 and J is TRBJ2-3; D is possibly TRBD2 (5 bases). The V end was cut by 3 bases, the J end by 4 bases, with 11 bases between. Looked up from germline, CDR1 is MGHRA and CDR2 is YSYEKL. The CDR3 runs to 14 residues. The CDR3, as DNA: TGCGCCAGCAGCCAGGCCATCGGGGCAGATACGCAGTATTTT. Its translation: CASSQAIGADTQYF.

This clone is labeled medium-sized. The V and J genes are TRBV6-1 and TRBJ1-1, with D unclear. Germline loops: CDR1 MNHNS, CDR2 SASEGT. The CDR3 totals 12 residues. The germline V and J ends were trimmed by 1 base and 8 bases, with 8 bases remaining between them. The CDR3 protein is CASSEVGREAFF. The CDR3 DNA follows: TGTGCCAGCAGTGAAGTGGGCAGGGAAGCTTTCTTT.

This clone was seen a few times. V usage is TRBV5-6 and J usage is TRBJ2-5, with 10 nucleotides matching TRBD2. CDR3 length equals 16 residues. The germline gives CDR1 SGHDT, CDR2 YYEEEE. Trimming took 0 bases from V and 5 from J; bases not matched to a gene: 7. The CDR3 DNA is TGTGCCAGCAGCTTGGGGGCCAGCGGGGGGGCGGAGACCCAGTACTTC. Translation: CASSLGASGGAETQYF.

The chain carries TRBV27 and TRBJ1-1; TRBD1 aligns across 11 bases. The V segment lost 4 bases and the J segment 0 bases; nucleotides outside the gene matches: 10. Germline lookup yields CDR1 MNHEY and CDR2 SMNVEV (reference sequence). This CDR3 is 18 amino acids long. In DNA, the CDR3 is TGTGCCAGCAGTTCTGGGTTTGGACAGGGGGCGGTGAACACTGAAGCTTTCTTT. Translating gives CASSSGFGQGAVNTEAFF.

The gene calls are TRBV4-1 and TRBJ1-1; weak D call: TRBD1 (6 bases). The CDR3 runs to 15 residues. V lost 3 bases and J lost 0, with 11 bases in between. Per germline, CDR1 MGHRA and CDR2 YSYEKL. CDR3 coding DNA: TGCGCCAGCAGCCAGGACAGCACCATGAACACTGAAGCTTTCTTT. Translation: CASSQDSTMNTEAFF.

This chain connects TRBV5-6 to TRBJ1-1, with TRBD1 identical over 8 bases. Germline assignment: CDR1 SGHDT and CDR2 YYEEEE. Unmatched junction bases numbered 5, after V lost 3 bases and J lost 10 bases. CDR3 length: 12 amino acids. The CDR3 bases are TGTGCCAGCAGCTGGACAGGGAGTCGAGCTTTCTTT. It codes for CASSWTGSRAFF.

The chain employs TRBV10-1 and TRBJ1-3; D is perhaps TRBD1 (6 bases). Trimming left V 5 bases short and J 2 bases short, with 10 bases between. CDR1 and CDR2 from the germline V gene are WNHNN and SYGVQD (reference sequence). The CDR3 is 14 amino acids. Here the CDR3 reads CASSPGETGNTIYF. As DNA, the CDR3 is TGCGCCAGCAGTCCAGGGGAGACTGGAAACACCATATATTTT.

CDR3 in amino acids: CASSFRTSGRAGELFF. In DNA, the CDR3 is TGTGCCAGCAGCTTTCGTACTAGCGGGAGAGCCGGGGAGCTGTTTTTT. This chain links TRBV7-6 with TRBJ2-2; 11 bases match TRBD2. This CDR3 region has 16 residues. V lost 3 bases to trimming and J lost 6 bases; unmatched junction nucleotides: 6. Germline CDR1 SGHVS, CDR2 FNYEAQ.

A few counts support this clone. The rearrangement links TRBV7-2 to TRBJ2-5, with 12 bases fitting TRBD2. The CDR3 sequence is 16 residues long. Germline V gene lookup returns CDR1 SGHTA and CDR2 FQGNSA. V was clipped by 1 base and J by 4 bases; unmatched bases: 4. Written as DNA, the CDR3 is TGTGCCAGCAGCTTAGTACTAGCGGGGGGCCGAGAGACCCAGTACTTC. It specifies CASSLVLAGGRETQYF. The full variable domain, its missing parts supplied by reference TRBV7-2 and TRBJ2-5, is GAGVSQSPSNKVTEKGKDVELRCDPISGHTALYWYRQSLGQGLEFLIYFQGNSAPDKSGLPSDRFSAERTGGSVSTLTIQRTQQEDSAVYLCASSLVLAGGRETQYFGPGTRLLVL.

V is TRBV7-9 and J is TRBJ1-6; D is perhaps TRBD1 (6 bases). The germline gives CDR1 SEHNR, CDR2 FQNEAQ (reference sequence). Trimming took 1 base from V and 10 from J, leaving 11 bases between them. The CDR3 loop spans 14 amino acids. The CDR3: CASSLVQGYSPLHF. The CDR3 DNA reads TGTGCCAGCAGCTTAGTCCAGGGGTACTCACCCCTCCACTTT.

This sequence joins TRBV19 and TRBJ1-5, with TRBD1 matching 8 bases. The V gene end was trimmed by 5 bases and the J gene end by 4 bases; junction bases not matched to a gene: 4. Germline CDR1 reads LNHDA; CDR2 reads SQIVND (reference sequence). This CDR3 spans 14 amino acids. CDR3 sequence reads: CASSDTGGNQPQHF. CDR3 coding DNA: TGTGCCAGTAGTGATACAGGGGGGAATCAGCCCCAGCATTTT.

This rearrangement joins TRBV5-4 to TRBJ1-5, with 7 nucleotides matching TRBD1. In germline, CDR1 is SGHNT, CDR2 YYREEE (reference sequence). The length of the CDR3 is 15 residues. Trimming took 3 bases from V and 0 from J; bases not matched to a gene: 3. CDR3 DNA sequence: TGTGCCAGCAGCTCGACAGGGCATAGCAATCAGCCCCAGCATTTT. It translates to CASSSTGHSNQPQHF. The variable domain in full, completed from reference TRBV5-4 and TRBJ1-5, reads ETGVTQSPTHLIKTRGQQVTLRCSSQSGHNTVSWYQQALGQGPQFIFQYYREEENGRGNFPPRFSGLQFPNYSSELNVNALELDDSALYLCASSSTGHSNQPQHFGDGTRLSIL.

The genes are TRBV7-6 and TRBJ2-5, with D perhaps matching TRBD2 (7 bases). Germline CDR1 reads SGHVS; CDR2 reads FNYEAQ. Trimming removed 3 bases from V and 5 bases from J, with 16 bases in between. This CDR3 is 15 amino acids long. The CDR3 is CASSLEGGVAETQYF. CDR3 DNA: TGTGCCAGCAGCTTGGAGGGGGGGGTGGCCGAGACCCAGTACTTC.

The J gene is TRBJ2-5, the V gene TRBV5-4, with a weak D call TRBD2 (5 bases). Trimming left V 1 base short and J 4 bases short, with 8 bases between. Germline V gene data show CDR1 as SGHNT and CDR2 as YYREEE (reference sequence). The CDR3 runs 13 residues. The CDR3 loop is CASSLNGGETQYF. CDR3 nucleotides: TGTGCCAGCAGCTTGAACGGAGGAGAGACCCAGTACTTC. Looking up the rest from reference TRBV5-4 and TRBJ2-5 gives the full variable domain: ETGVTQSPTHLIKTRGQQVTLRCSSQSGHNTVSWYQQALGQGPQFIFQYYREEENGRGNFPPRFSGLQFPNYSSELNVNALELDDSALYLCASSLNGGETQYFGPGTRLLVL.